The rows below give T cell receptor beta chains drawn from one sample of a study of blood T cell repertoires in COVID-19. The assay was immunoSEQ multiplex PCR, and TCRdb's table has in-frame clones only and misses some. The data show fewer than 150,000 clones, with about four fifths seen just once and 9.5% to 15% held by the top ten. Sequenced input: peripheral blood. The origin of the receptors is a human donor in a cohort sampled during active COVID-19. Both conserved end residues are part of each CDR3. The D gene is left open where the match is weak. Expanded clones are given a class, and other clones once, few, many or no size at all.

clone_size j_call d_call v_call cdr3_nt cdr3_aa
- TRBJ2-3 - TRBV24-1 TGTGCCACCAGTGATCCCCGGGGGAGCACTAGCACAGATACGCAGTATTTT CATSDPRGSTSTDTQYF
- TRBJ2-3 - TRBV27 TGTGCCAGCACCCGGACTGGCGGGGCTCCCACAGATACGCAGTATTTT CASTRTGGAPTDTQYF
- TRBJ1-2 TRBD1 TRBV3-1/TRBV3-2 TGTGCCAGCAGCCACCAGGACAGGGGGCCGAACTATGGCTACACCTTC CASSHQDRGPNYGYTF
- TRBJ1-2 TRBD1 TRBV19 TGTGCCAGTAGTATGGGGACAGTTTTGAATGGCTACACCTTC CASSMGTVLNGYTF
- TRBJ2-5 TRBD2 TRBV9 TGTGCCAGCAGCTTGGGGGGGACCCAAGAGACCCAGTACTTC CASSLGGTQETQYF
once TRBJ2-7 - TRBV11-2 TGTGCCAGCAGCTTGCCATCGAGGGCCGAGCAGTACTTC CASSLPSRAEQYF
- TRBJ1-4 TRBD1 TRBV10-1 TGCGCCAGCAGAGGACAGGAAAGTGAAAAACTGTTTTTT CASRGQESEKLFF
- TRBJ2-3 - TRBV12-3/TRBV12-4 TGTGCCAGCAGTACTGTCCCAGATACGCAGTATTTT CASSTVPDTQYF
- TRBJ1-1 TRBD1 TRBV7-6 TGTGCCAGCAGCTCCGCGGACAGGGGACGAACTGAAGCTTTCTTT CASSSADRGRTEAFF
- TRBJ2-1 - TRBV7-2 TGTGCCAGCAGCTTAGTGGGGAGGGGGAGCTCCTACAATGAGCAGTTCTTC CASSLVGRGSSYNEQFF
- TRBJ2-7 - TRBV27 TGTGCCAGCAGTTTCACAGGGTCTATCTACGAGCAGTACTTC CASSFTGSIYEQYF
- TRBJ2-1 TRBD2 TRBV5-4 TGTGCCAGCAGCCCCGGGACTACCGTTTTGAATGAGCAGTTCTTC CASSPGTTVLNEQFF
- TRBJ1-1 - TRBV4-1 TGCGCCAGCAGCCAAGACAGGGCCGGTTACGAAGCTTTCTTT CASSQDRAGYEAFF
- TRBJ1-6 - TRBV2 TGTGCCAGCAGTAAAACCTACAGGGATCGGAATTCACCCCTCCACTTT CASSKTYRDRNSPLHF
- TRBJ2-1 - TRBV2 TGTGCCAGAAGACAGAGCTCCTACAATGAGCAGTTCTTC CARRQSSYNEQFF
- TRBJ1-5 - TRBV5-1 TGCGCCAGCAGCTTGGGGGGGCCCGGCGGCAATCAGCCCCAGCATTTT CASSLGGPGGNQPQHF
- TRBJ1-3 - TRBV3-1/TRBV3-2 TGTGCCAGCAGCCCCCGGGTCCTCTCTGGAAACACCATATATTTT CASSPRVLSGNTIYF